This TCR beta chain came from a study of cytomegalovirus exposure and HLA in healthy donors. The CDR3 consists of 15 residues. Germline lookup yields CDR1 MGHRA and CDR2 YSYEKL. In the PCR, 60 Vbeta and 13 Jbeta primers were used. The method was immunoSEQ multiplex PCR; TCRdb's version includes in-frame clones alone and lacks a portion of them. The sample lists 100,000 to 150,000 clones; 78% were seen once. In the case of this clone: Germline is not matched at one junction end, which may reflect a read error.

The TCR sequence derives from a female donor in good health and CMV-seronegative. Material: PBMCs. This sequence joins TRBV4-1 and TRBJ2-4; a possible D gene is TRBD1 (6 bases). The CDR3 reads CASSRGQQGGNSQYF. CDR3 sequence (DNA): TGCGCCAGCAGCCGCGGACAACAGGGTGGAAACAGTCAGTACTTC.